The clone carrying this TCR beta chain occurred once. The antigen is undetermined. The PCR had 60 Vbeta and 13 Jbeta primers. The table came from immunoSEQ multiplex PCR; TCRdb's copy has only in-frame clones and leaves some out. The table lists some 66,000 clones, roughly 80% of them singletons. The record originates from a study of cytomegalovirus exposure and HLA in healthy donors. Study-wide results and limits: Fewer N-insertions (relative to the roughly 730-donor mean) were reportedly seen in an Asian-associated ancestry cluster in a later analysis. A prior analysis recorded that most TCR beta V segments were productive about 87% or about 30% of the time.

Input material: PBMCs. The clonotype originates from a woman aged 30 to 39 in good health and CMV-seronegative.

The CDR3 nucleotides are TGTGCCAGTAGTATTTCTAGCGGGGGGGCGGCAGGGAACGAGCAGTACTTC. It encodes CASSISSGGAAGNEQYF. The chain has TRBV19 and TRBJ2-7; 12 nucleotides agree with TRBD2. V was clipped by 3 bases and J by 5 bases; unmatched bases: 11. This CDR3 comprises 17 residues. Germline CDR1 and CDR2: LNHDA and SQIVND (reference sequence). Based on the CDR3 plus reference TRBV19 and TRBJ2-7, the full variable domain is DGGITQSPKYLFRKEGQNVTLSCEQNLNHDAMYWYRQDPGQGLRLIYYSQIVNDFQKGDIAEGYSVSREKKESFPLTVTSAQKNPTAFYLCASSISSGGAAGNEQYFGPGTRLTVT.